This T cell receptor (beta chain) was sequenced during a study of T cells in Graves' hyperthyroidism and ophthalmopathy. Study details: Pretreatment peripheral blood was obtained at initial diagnosis.

Trimming pared 0 bases from V and 5 bases from J, leaving 10 bases between. Germline V gene sequence: CDR1 GTSNPN, CDR2 SVGIG (reference sequence). The CDR3 loop spans 13 amino acids. This clonotype was counted ten times or more. RNA transcripts were the template for amplifying TCR beta CDR3 regions. HTBI primers were used for first-round RT-PCR of the TCR CDR3. Using its own MiXCR run on the multiplex PCR reads, TCRdb lists one record per CDR3 protein. The sample holds roughly 300,000 distinct CDR3 sequences; approximately 18% are singletons and the top ten take around 54%. The specimen sequenced was blood. The chain combines TRBV30 with TRBJ2-5; D ambiguous. The receptor was derived from a woman between 50 and 59 years old with Graves' hyperthyroidism. The CDR3 loop is CAWSVKGSETQYF. Written as DNA, the CDR3 is TGTGCCTGGAGTGTAAAGGGTTCGGAGACCCAGTACTTC.